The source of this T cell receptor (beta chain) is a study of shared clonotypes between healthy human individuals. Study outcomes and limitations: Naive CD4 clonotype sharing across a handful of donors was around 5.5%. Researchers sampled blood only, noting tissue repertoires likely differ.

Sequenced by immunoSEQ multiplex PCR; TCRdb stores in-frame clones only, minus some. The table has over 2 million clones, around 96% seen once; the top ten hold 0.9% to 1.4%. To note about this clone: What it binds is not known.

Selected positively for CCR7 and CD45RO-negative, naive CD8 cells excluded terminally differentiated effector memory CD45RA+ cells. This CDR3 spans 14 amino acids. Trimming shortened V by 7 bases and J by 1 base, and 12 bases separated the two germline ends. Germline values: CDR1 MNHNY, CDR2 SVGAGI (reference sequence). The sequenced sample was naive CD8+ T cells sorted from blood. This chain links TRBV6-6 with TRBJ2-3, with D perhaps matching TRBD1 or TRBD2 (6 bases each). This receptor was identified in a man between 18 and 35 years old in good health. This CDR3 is CASTLEGGTDTQYF. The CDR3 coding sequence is TGTGCCAGCACCTTGGAGGGGGGCACAGATACGCAGTATTTT.